Below, 29 T cell receptor beta chains from the same sample are listed, as sequenced in a study of human T cells and chemical hapten exposure. Time point here: patch test 1, 2 weeks after DPC sensitization. Specified treatment: therapeutic diphenylcyclopropenone sensitization with weekly scalp DPC. TCRdb itself ran the RACE reads through MiXCR, one entry per CDR3 protein. The repertoire holds just under 350,000 distinct CDR3 sequences, under 9% seen once, with 7% to 10% in the top ten. Sequenced here: whole blood, sampled in connection with sensitization to the hapten diphenylcyclopropenone (DPC). These receptors were obtained from a woman between 18 and 30 years old with alopecia areata. Some clones in this sample may be carry-over from other donors' samples.

On this clonotype itself: This sequence may be a read error, since a much larger clone differs from it by one base. This chain connects TRBV7-2 to TRBJ2-2; 9 bases match TRBD1. V dropped 5 bases and J dropped 7; count of bases not matched to a gene: 5. CDR3 length equals 14 residues. Germline V gene data show CDR1 as SGHTA and CDR2 as FQGNSA. The CDR3, as DNA: TGTGCCAGCAGCCTGGGACAGGGAATCGGGGAGCTGTTTTTT. This translates into CASSLGQGIGELFF.

This clonotype was detected ten times or more. The chain is built from TRBV5-1 and TRBJ2-1; perhaps TRBD2 as D (6 bases). Germline CDR1 is SGHRS and CDR2 is YFSETQ. This CDR3 contains 14 residues. Trimming took 0 bases from V and 7 from J, leaving 11 bases between them. The CDR3 sequence: CASSLEGLSNEQFF. CDR3 bases: TGCGCCAGCAGCTTGGAGGGACTCTCGAATGAGCAGTTCTTC.

This clonotype was observed at least ten times. This chain joins TRBV2 and TRBJ1-1; TRBD1 is a possible D gene (5 bases). CDR3 length equals 13 residues. Germline CDR1 and CDR2: SNHLY and FYNNEI. V lost 6 bases to trimming and J lost 2 bases, with 10 bases between them. The CDR3 protein is CASRVGGNTEAFF. For the CDR3, the DNA is TGTGCCAGCAGGGTGGGGGGTAACACTGAAGCTTTCTTT.

This clonotype was counted between two and nine times. The V gene is TRBV7-2, the J gene TRBJ2-3; D unresolved. In germline, CDR1 is SGHTA, CDR2 FQGNSA. Trimming left V 1 base short and J 1 base short, with 12 bases between. The length of the CDR3 is 16 residues. CDR3 coding DNA: TGTGCCAGCAGCTTAGGTGTCCACCGCCGCACAGATACGCAGTATTTT. This sequence encodes CASSLGVHRRTDTQYF.

This clonotype was recorded at least ten times. The CDR3 protein is CASSRIGTTLNEQFF. The CDR3 nucleotides read TGTGCCAGCAGCCGAATCGGGACTACCCTAAATGAGCAGTTCTTC. The genes are TRBV7-2 and TRBJ2-1; 7 nucleotides match TRBD2. Trimming cost V 5 bases and J 7 bases; bases outside gene matches: 11. The germline gives CDR1 SGHTA, CDR2 FQGNSA. There are 15 residues in the CDR3.

Of note for this clonotype: Since a much larger clone is just one base distant, this may be a read error. The CDR3 nucleotides are TGTGCCAGCAGTCCCGGGACTAGCGGGGGCTACGAGCAGAACTTC. This translates into CASSPGTSGGYEQNF. The J gene is TRBJ2-7, the V gene TRBV28; 14 positions agree with TRBD2. The CDR3 loop spans 15 amino acids. Germline CDR1 MDHEN, CDR2 SYDVKM.

This clonotype was detected many times. The rearrangement joins TRBV7-2 to TRBJ2-3, with 7 bases identical to TRBD1. Germline assignment: CDR1 SGHTA and CDR2 FQGNSA. The CDR3 has 13 amino acids. J gave up 10 bases and V 8 bases, and 12 bases lay outside the gene matches. This CDR3 reads CASGRQGSLPQYF. The CDR3 DNA reads as TGTGCCAGCGGGAGACAGGGTAGTCTACCGCAGTATTTT.

This clonotype was found a few times. This rearrangement joins TRBV6-2 or TRBV6-3 to TRBJ1-2; TRBD1 matches at 8 bases. This CDR3 region has 14 residues. J gave up 6 bases and V 7 bases, and 10 bases lay outside the gene matches. Per germline, CDR1 MNHEY and CDR2 SVGEGT. The CDR3 spells CASTKSDRVDGYTF. For the CDR3, the DNA is TGTGCCAGCACCAAATCGGACAGGGTCGATGGCTACACCTTC.

In this sample, this clonotype turned up a few times. This chain joins TRBV11-2 and TRBJ1-1; D gene uncertain. The V gene's germline CDR1 is SGHAT and CDR2 FQNNGV. Trimming took off 0 bases at V and 3 bases at J, with 11 bases between the two ends. The CDR3 covers 15 residues. The CDR3 is CASSLDPNPHTEAFF. The CDR3 DNA sequence: TGTGCCAGCAGCTTAGATCCTAACCCGCACACTGAAGCTTTCTTT. The full variable domain, completed using reference TRBV11-2 and TRBJ1-1, is EAGVAQSPRYKIIEKRQSVAFWCNPISGHATLYWYQQILGQGPKLLIQFQNNGVVDDSQLPKDRFSAERLKGVDSTLKIQPAKLEDSAVYLCASSLDPNPHTEAFFGQGTRLTVV.

At least ten counts were recorded for this clonotype. The gene calls are TRBV6-2 or TRBV6-3 and TRBJ1-5, with 10 bases aligning to TRBD1. V shed 5 bases and J 5 bases; nucleotides not matched to a gene: 9. Germline V CDR1 and CDR2: MNHEY, SVGEGT. The CDR3 extends over 16 amino acids. In DNA form, the CDR3 reads TGTGCCAGCAGTCGGTCCGACAGGGGGCCTTATCAGCCCCAGCATTTT. Translation gives CASSRSDRGPYQPQHF.

This clonotype has just a few counts. The V gene is TRBV7-3, the J gene TRBJ1-1, with D uncertain. The germline V gene has CDR1 SGHTA and CDR2 FQGTGA. The CDR3 length is 13 residues. Between the trimmed V and J ends, which lost 5 bases and 5 bases, there was a span of 12 bases. The CDR3 coding sequence is TGTGCCAGCAGCCCACACGGTAGGACTGAAGCTTTCTTT. Its protein is CASSPHGRTEAFF.

This clonotype was found a few times. V is TRBV9 and J is TRBJ1-2, with TRBD1 as a possible D gene (6 bases). The germline CDR1 and CDR2 sequences are SGDLS and YYNGEE. CDR3 size: 18 residues. V lost 0 bases and J lost 0, with 18 bases in between. The CDR3 bases are TGTGCCAGCAGCGTAGCCCCCACCTTGGACAGCTCTAACTATGGCTACACCTTC. Its protein is CASSVAPTLDSSNYGYTF. Variable domain in full (rest from reference TRBV9 and TRBJ1-2): DSGVTQTPKHLITATGQRVTLRCSPRSGDLSVYWYQQSLDQGLQFLIQYYNGEERAKGNILERFSAQQFPDLHSELNLSSLELGDSALYFCASSVAPTLDSSNYGYTFGSGTRLTVV.

The table lists this clonotype with a few counts. The V gene is TRBV4-1, the J gene TRBJ2-2; D possibly corresponds to TRBD1 (5 bases). The CDR3 contains 15 residues. Germline V CDR1 and CDR2: MGHRA, YSYEKL. V lost 3 bases, J lost 11 bases, and 19 bases lay in between. For the CDR3, the DNA is TGCGCCAGCAGCCACGTTCTTCCAGGGCTCGGCGAGCTGTTTTTT. This codes for CASSHVLPGLGELFF.

This clonotype was counted a single time. This sequence joins TRBV6-5 and TRBJ2-7, with 7 nucleotides matching TRBD1. Germline CDR1 reads MNHEY; CDR2 reads SVGAGI. V shed 6 bases, J shed 0 bases, and the junction held 8 bases outside the gene matches. The CDR3 runs 15 residues. The CDR3 loop is CASRTGTVSSYEQYF. The CDR3 nucleotides read TGTGCCAGCAGAACCGGGACAGTGAGCTCCTACGAGCAGTACTTC.

This clonotype occurred many times. V usage is TRBV20-1 and J usage is TRBJ1-2; no clear D gene. This CDR3 region has 13 residues. Germline CDR1 DFQATT, CDR2 SNEGSKA (reference sequence). Trimming removed 7 bases from V and 6 bases from J, with 18 bases in between. CDR3 amino acids: CSGDGSARNGYTF. The CDR3 nucleotides are TGCAGTGGAGACGGTTCGGCCCGCAATGGCTACACCTTC.

Ten or more counts support this clonotype. The CDR3 DNA reads as TGTGCCAGCAGCCAACAGGAGGACTCTGGGGCCAACGTCCTGACTTTC. Translated, it gives CASSQQEDSGANVLTF. The chain has TRBV4-2 and TRBJ2-6, with a weak D call TRBD2 (5 bases). Germline V gene lookup returns CDR1 LGHNA and CDR2 YNFKEQ. Trimming cost V 2 bases and J 0 bases, with 8 bases left between them. The CDR3 has 16 amino acids.

This clonotype appeared many times. This sequence joins TRBV27 and TRBJ2-1; 7 nucleotides line up with TRBD2. Unmatched junction bases numbered 2, after V lost 3 bases and J lost 3 bases. Germline assignment: CDR1 MNHEY and CDR2 SMNVEV (reference sequence). The CDR3 runs 14 residues. CDR3 residues: CASSLRGGYNEQFF. CDR3 DNA: TGTGCCAGCAGTTTGCGCGGGGGCTACAATGAGCAGTTCTTC.

This clonotype appeared many times. This sequence joins TRBV18 and TRBJ2-7; a weak D match, TRBD1 (6 bases). The CDR3 covers 16 residues. V dropped 3 bases and J dropped 0 bases, with 15 bases sitting between them. CDR1 and CDR2 from the germline V gene are KGHSH and LQKENI. The CDR3 DNA is TGTGCCAGCTCACCGGCCGGCAGGGGAAGCTCCTACGAGCAGTACTTC. This sequence encodes CASSPAGRGSSYEQYF.

In its sample, this clonotype was seen a few times. In DNA, the CDR3 is TGTGCCAGCAGCTTAGTATTCCAGCGGGGAGCCACAGATACGCAGTATTTT. It translates to CASSLVFQRGATDTQYF. The rearrangement links TRBV7-2 to TRBJ2-3, with TRBD2 identical over 7 bases. There are 17 residues in the CDR3. Germline V lookup: CDR1 SGHTA, CDR2 FQGNSA. V lost 1 base and J lost 2; bases outside the gene matches: 9.

A few counts support this clonotype. The chain joins TRBV6-5 to TRBJ1-6; D remains unclear. Germline loops: CDR1 MNHEY, CDR2 SVGAGI. Trimming took 0 bases from V and 11 from J, leaving 14 bases between them. The CDR3 sequence is 15 residues long. The CDR3 loop reads CASSYSSTPWTPLHF. CDR3 nucleotides: TGTGCCAGCAGTTACTCGAGTACCCCTTGGACACCCCTCCACTTT.

This clonotype was counted between two and nine times. The chain carries TRBV10-3 and TRBJ2-1; 8 bases agree with TRBD2. V dropped 7 bases and J dropped 8; count of bases not matched to a gene: 7. Germline loops: CDR1 ENHRY, CDR2 SYGVKD. This CDR3 is built from 13 residues. DNA of the CDR3: TGTGCCATCACGGGGGGGCCGCGTGATGAGCAGTTCTTC. It is translated as CAITGGPRDEQFF.

This clonotype was counted between two and nine times. The chain joins TRBV7-6 to TRBJ2-7; unclear D gene. V gave up 0 bases and J gave up 2 bases, with 11 bases separating them. This CDR3 is built from 15 residues. Germline loops: CDR1 SGHVS, CDR2 FNYEAQ. Here the CDR3 reads CASSLAGALAYEQYF. The CDR3 nucleotides read TGTGCCAGCAGCTTAGCGGGTGCCCTGGCCTACGAGCAGTACTTC.

The CDR3 loop is CASSLSQGDTQYF. CDR3 nucleotide sequence: TGCGCCAGCAGCTTATCCCAAGGAGATACGCAGTATTTT. This chain uses TRBV5-1 with TRBJ2-3; no reliable D call. The V end lost 2 bases, the J end lost 5 bases, and 9 bases lay between the germline ends. Per the germline V gene, CDR1 is SGHRS and CDR2 is YFSETQ. The CDR3 contains 13 residues.

V gene TRBV6-1 combines with J gene TRBJ1-5, with TRBD1 identical over 7 bases. CDR1 and CDR2 from the germline V gene are MNHNS and SASEGT. The CDR3 runs 17 residues. The CDR3 is CDPAPGQIHYSNQPQHF. As DNA, the CDR3 is TGTGATCCAGCACCGGGACAGATTCATTATAGCAATCAGCCCCAGCATTTT.

This clonotype came up a few times. CDR3 residues: CASSVKPGAGANVLTF. CDR3 DNA sequence: TGTGCCAGCAGTGTCAAACCAGGAGCTGGGGCCAACGTCCTGACTTTC. This chain joins TRBV6-1 and TRBJ2-6, with D hard to call. Germline values: CDR1 MNHNS, CDR2 SASEGT. The V gene lost 4 bases and the J gene lost 2 bases, with 12 bases spanning the gap. The CDR3 consists of 16 residues.

The chain employs TRBV6-6 and TRBJ2-4, with D possibly TRBD2 on 5 matching bases. The CDR3 extends over 15 amino acids. V lost 2 bases to trimming and J lost 1 base, with 9 bases between them. CDR1 is MNHNY, CDR2 SVGAGI, per germline (reference sequence). The CDR3 here is CASSYPPGAKNIQYF. CDR3 nucleotides: TGTGCCAGCAGTTACCCCCCGGGGGCCAAAAACATTCAGTACTTC.

This chain links TRBV19 with TRBJ2-7, with 8 nucleotides matching TRBD1. CDR1 and CDR2 (germline): LNHDA, SQIVND (reference sequence). CDR3 length: 14 residues. V lost 6 bases to trimming and J lost 6 bases; unmatched junction nucleotides: 10. The CDR3 spells CASRIRPGGGEQYF. The CDR3 coding sequence is TGTGCCAGTAGAATCCGACCAGGGGGCGGCGAGCAGTACTTC.

This clonotype has ten or more counts. CDR3: CASSLQGRTEAFF. CDR3 DNA sequence: TGCGCCAGCAGCTTGCAGGGGAGGACTGAAGCTTTCTTT. The chain recombines TRBV5-1 with TRBJ1-1; the D gene is possibly TRBD1 (6 bases). V was shortened by 1 base and J by 5 bases, with 9 bases between the two germline ends. The CDR3 sequence is 13 residues long. The germline CDR1 and CDR2 sequences are SGHRS and YFSETQ.

This clonotype was recorded at least ten times. DNA of the CDR3: TGTGCCAGCAGTCGCAGGTCGATGGACACCATATATTTT. Protein: CASSRRSMDTIYF. V and J are TRBV25-1 and TRBJ1-3, with D unclear. Trimming pared 5 bases from V and 8 bases from J, leaving 13 bases between. The CDR3 length is 13 residues. CDR1 and CDR2 from the germline V gene are MGHDK and SYGVNS.